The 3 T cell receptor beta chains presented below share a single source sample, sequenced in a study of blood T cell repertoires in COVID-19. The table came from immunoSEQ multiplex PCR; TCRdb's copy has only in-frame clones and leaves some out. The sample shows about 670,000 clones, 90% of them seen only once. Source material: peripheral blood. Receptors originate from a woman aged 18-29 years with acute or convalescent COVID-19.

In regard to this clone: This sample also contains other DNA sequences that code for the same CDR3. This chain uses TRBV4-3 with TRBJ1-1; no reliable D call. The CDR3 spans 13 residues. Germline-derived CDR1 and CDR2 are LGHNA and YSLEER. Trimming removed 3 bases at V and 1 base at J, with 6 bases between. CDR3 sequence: CASSQNKNTEAFF. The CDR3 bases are TGCGCCAGCAGCCAGAACAAGAACACTGAAGCTTTCTTT.

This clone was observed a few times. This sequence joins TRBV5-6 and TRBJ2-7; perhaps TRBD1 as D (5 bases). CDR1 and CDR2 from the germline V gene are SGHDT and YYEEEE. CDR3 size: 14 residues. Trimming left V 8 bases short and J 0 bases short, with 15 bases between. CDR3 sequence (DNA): TGTGCCAGTAACAGGTTACTCAGCTCCTACGAGCAGTACTTC. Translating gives CASNRLLSSYEQYF.

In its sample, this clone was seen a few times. This CDR3 is CSIRQGDGYGYTF. CDR3 nucleotide sequence: TGCAGCATCCGACAGGGGGATGGCTATGGCTACACCTTC. The chain uses TRBV29-1 and TRBJ1-2; 9 nucleotides line up with TRBD1. The germline CDR1 and CDR2 sequences are SQVTM and ANQGSEA. The CDR3 loop spans 13 amino acids. Trimming cost V 8 bases and J 4 bases; bases outside gene matches: 8.